This T cell receptor (beta chain) was sequenced for a study of blood T cell repertoires in COVID-19 (dated by TCRdb to 2019 to 2021). With respect to the entire study: Samples from collaborators originated in the United States, Italy and Spain and spanned both the acute and convalescent phases of COVID-19. The prospective study material was composed of cDNA or gDNA derived from T cells, B-cell-depleted T cells, or PBMCs. Deeply sampled blood TCRbeta repertoires from subjects exposed to, actively infected with, or recovered from COVID-19 were included in the dataset. The repertoires were made available in a free public database intended to serve as a resource for research on the immune response to SARS-CoV-2. The samples were drawn from the first 160 participants of the ongoing ImmuneRACE study and from 1,254 subjects provided by 6 global collaborators. A de-identified subject ID, COVID-19 status, age in years and sex were almost always included in the sample metadata. Where available, HLA class I and class II types were obtained from metadata supplied by the sample provider rather than from assay-based typing. What the study reported, not specific to this receptor: The amount of clinical and demographic metadata varied by source and participant and was provided uncurated.

TCRbeta CDR3 regions were amplified from genomic DNA using the immunoSEQ Assay, a bias-controlled multiplex PCR. The original pipeline was this. Within the assay, amplification of reference gene primers was used to estimate how many nucleated cells each sample contained. To quantify the absolute abundance of each unique TCRbeta CDR3 rearrangement, sequence reads were collapsed and filtered. For each sample, productive Simpson clonality was calculated by taking the square root of Simpson's diversity index across productive rearrangements. The table comes from immuneACCESS by way of TCRdb, which keeps in-frame sequences with V and J called. Part of the clones is missing from these tables; in studies checked, under half for an unresolved V gene and the rest for unknown reasons. From that table come the V and J calls and clone size; the DNA was used to work out D and trimming. The sample profile shows some 300,000 clones; roughly 89% of them were found once. Under 3.5% of the sample belongs to the ten largest clones.

From the cysteine through the phenylalanine, the CDR3 covers 16 amino acids. Only CDR3 DNA remains: 48 bases, in frame from the first base. A remark on this clone: Its binding antigen is unknown. Base qualities are missing; no much larger clone stands one base away.

Enrolling through a virtual design, the prospective study's participants ranged in age from roughly 18 to 90 years and lived across some 22 United States geographic areas. In the prospective study, participants were assigned to cohorts based on the clinical history participants reported in a screening survey and a study questionnaire. A participant counted as exposed if, within 2 weeks of entering the study, that participant had been in contact with someone who had a PCR-confirmed or clinician-diagnosed COVID-19 case. Mobile phlebotomists in the prospective study collected whole blood, serum and a nasopharyngeal or oropharyngeal swab from every participant. Over a 2-month period, participants in the prospective study had the option of providing additional blood draws and questionnaires. Prospective study blood samples were shipped either frozen or at room temperature before DNA extraction.

The rearranged segments are TRBV21-1 and TRBJ1-3; the table's D call, TRBD1, has no DNA check behind it. TRBV21-1 is a pseudogene. This receptor was identified in a woman in her forties or fifties who had been exposed to COVID-19. The sequenced sample consisted of PBMCs or T cells enriched from blood (not recorded which). The DNA reads as follows: TGTGCCAGCAGCGACCGGGACAGGGGGCCTGGAAACACCATATATTTT. Its protein reads: CASSDRDRGPGNTIYF.